One sample yielded the 25 T cell receptor beta chains listed below, sequenced in a study of blood T cell repertoires in COVID-19. Only in-frame clones appear in the TCRdb table, and some are missing; sequencing was by immunoSEQ multiplex PCR. The sample records about 43,000 clones, about 83% being singletons. Source material: peripheral blood. The receptors here all came from a man aged 40-55 years with COVID-19, enrolled during active disease.

In this sample, this clone turned up a few times. As DNA, the CDR3 is TGTGCCAGCAGCCGTAACTACGAGCAGTACTTC. Protein sequence: CASSRNYEQYF. This chain joins TRBV5-6 and TRBJ2-7, with D unresolved. The germline V and J ends were trimmed by 4 bases and 3 bases, with 5 bases remaining between them. This CDR3 comprises 11 residues. Germline V CDR1 and CDR2: SGHDT, YYEEEE.

This CDR3 reads CASSLAGLTDTQYF. The CDR3 bases are TGTGCCAGCAGCTTGGCCGGTCTCACAGATACGCAGTATTTT. This sequence joins TRBV5-4 and TRBJ2-3; D unclear. Germline CDR1 reads SGHNT; CDR2 reads YYREEE (reference sequence). Deletions cut 0 bases from V and 2 bases from J, with 7 bases between. This CDR3 has 14 residues. Full variable domain (remainder filled in from reference TRBV5-4 and TRBJ2-3): ETGVTQSPTHLIKTRGQQVTLRCSSQSGHNTVSWYQQALGQGPQFIFQYYREEENGRGNFPPRFSGLQFPNYSSELNVNALELDDSALYLCASSLAGLTDTQYFGPGTRLTVL.

This clone occurred once. J is TRBJ2-2 and V is TRBV7-3; 7 bases are a match to TRBD2. The germline gives CDR1 SGHTA, CDR2 FQGTGA. V was pared by 6 bases and J by 5 bases, with 9 bases of the junction left unmatched. The CDR3 spans 15 residues. The CDR3 reads CASRATGGKTGELFF. For the CDR3, the DNA is TGTGCCAGCAGAGCAACGGGGGGAAAAACCGGGGAGCTGTTTTTT. Together with reference TRBV7-3 and TRBJ2-2, the CDR3 gives the full variable domain: GAGVSQTPSNKVTEKGKYVELRCDPISGHTALYWYRQSLGQGPEFLIYFQGTGAADDSGLPNDRFFAVRPEGSVSTLKIQRTERGDSAVYLCASRATGGKTGELFFGEGSRLTVL.

This chain links TRBV3-1 (or the pseudogene TRBV3-2) with TRBJ2-7, with a weak D call TRBD1 (6 bases). CDR3 length: 14 residues. V was clipped by 6 bases and J by 7 bases, with 19 bases between them. The germline V gene encodes CDR1 LGHDT and CDR2 YNNKEL (reference sequence). CDR3 sequence (DNA): TGTGCCAGCAGGCCCAACTCAGGGGCAAGGGAGCAGTACTTC. As protein: CASRPNSGAREQYF.

The gene calls are TRBV28 and TRBJ1-4; 9 bases map to TRBD1. The CDR3 is 16 amino acids. V gave up 6 bases and J gave up 10 bases; unmatched junction bases: 15. Germline CDR1 and CDR2: MDHEN and SYDVKM. The CDR3 spells CASSARRTGGGGKLFF. CDR3 coding DNA: TGTGCCAGCAGCGCCCGGCGTACAGGGGGCGGGGGAAAACTGTTTTTT.

This clone was observed a few times. The rearrangement links TRBV5-1 to TRBJ1-1, with TRBD1 matching over 11 bases. In germline, CDR1 is SGHRS, CDR2 YFSETQ. The CDR3 spans 16 residues. V lost 1 base and J lost 8; bases outside the gene matches: 10. The CDR3 nucleotides are TGCGCCAGCAGCTTGATTCCCGGGACAGGGGGAAGGGAAGCTTTCTTT. Amino acid sequence: CASSLIPGTGGREAFF.

The chain employs TRBV19 and TRBJ2-1; D ambiguous. The length of the CDR3 is 13 residues. V lost 5 bases and J 0 bases, leaving 5 bases between the germline ends. Germline values: CDR1 LNHDA, CDR2 SQIVND (reference sequence). The CDR3 DNA reads TGTGCCAGTAGTGACACCTCCTACAATGAGCAGTTCTTC. Amino acid sequence: CASSDTSYNEQFF.

This clone was seen a few times. V and J are TRBV6-2 or TRBV6-3 and TRBJ1-1; 10 nucleotides line up with TRBD1. CDR1 MNHEY and CDR2 SVGEGT come from the germline V gene. With 1 base clipped from V and 8 bases from J, the junction kept 1 base outside the gene matches. CDR3 length: 13 amino acids. CDR3 in amino acids: CASSYWGQGEAFF. Here the CDR3 DNA reads TGTGCCAGCAGTTACTGGGGACAGGGGGAAGCTTTCTTT.

The gene calls are TRBV7-2 and TRBJ2-5, with 7 positions matching TRBD2. Trimming removed 1 base from V and 4 bases from J; junction bases left unmatched: 6. Germline-derived CDR1 and CDR2 are SGHTA and FQGNSA. The CDR3 is made up of 15 amino acids. CDR3 sequence: CASSLGDYLRETQYF. The CDR3 DNA reads as TGTGCCAGCAGCTTAGGGGACTATCTAAGAGAGACCCAGTACTTC.

The rearrangement uses TRBV2 and TRBJ1-2; weak D call: TRBD1 (5 bases). Trimming cost V 7 bases and J 3 bases, with 9 bases left between them. Looked up from germline, CDR1 is SNHLY and CDR2 is FYNNEI. The CDR3 is made up of 12 amino acids. The CDR3 DNA sequence: TGTGCCAGCAACGGGGGGGACTATGGCTACACCTTC. The encoded protein is CASNGGDYGYTF.

The gene calls are TRBV13 and TRBJ2-7; possible D gene TRBD1, 5 bases. V was cut by 1 base and J by 4 bases, with 8 bases left in between. The CDR3 is 13 residues long. CDR1 is PRHDT and CDR2 is FYEKMQ in the germline V gene (reference sequence). CDR3 nucleotides: TGTGCCAGCAGCTTAGACCAGGGTTACGAGCAGTACTTC. Translation: CASSLDQGYEQYF.

This chain joins TRBV10-3 and TRBJ2-3, with TRBD2 identical over 8 bases. The CDR3 has 14 residues. Trimming at V came to 6 bases and at J to 2 bases, leaving 4 bases not matched to a gene. Germline values: CDR1 ENHRY, CDR2 SYGVKD. The chain's CDR3 is CAIRLADPTDTQYF. In nucleotides, the CDR3 is TGTGCCATCAGACTAGCGGACCCCACAGATACGCAGTATTTT.

The V and J genes are TRBV28 and TRBJ2-7; 12 nucleotides agree with TRBD1. CDR3 length: 16 amino acids. CDR1 and CDR2 (germline): MDHEN, SYDVKM. J lost 5 bases, V lost 6 bases, and 11 bases had no gene match. CDR3 bases: TGTGCCAGCAGCTATACGGGACAGGGGGCGCGAAACGAGCAGTACTTC. Translation: CASSYTGQGARNEQYF.

CDR3 sequence: CASSSAGLRDTEAFF. For the CDR3, the DNA is TGTGCCAGCAGCTCGGCAGGGCTCAGGGACACTGAAGCTTTCTTT. V and J are TRBV5-5 and TRBJ1-1; D might be TRBD1 (5 bases). This CDR3 is built from 15 residues. Germline V gives CDR1 SGHKS, CDR2 YYEKEE (reference sequence). Trimming shortened V by 3 bases and J by 3 bases, and 15 bases separated the two germline ends.

This chain joins TRBV5-4 and TRBJ2-3, with 10 positions matching TRBD2. The CDR3 contains 16 residues. Germline CDR1 is SGHNT and CDR2 is YYREEE (reference sequence). Germline trimming cut 2 bases from V and 3 bases from J; bases unmatched to any gene: 6. DNA for the CDR3: TGTGCCAGCAGCTTTAAACTAGCGGGAAGGACAGATACGCAGTATTTT. This translates into CASSFKLAGRTDTQYF.

The gene calls are TRBV11-2 and TRBJ2-4; no definite D call. V lost 4 bases and J lost 0, with 10 bases in between. The germline CDR1 and CDR2 sequences are SGHAT and FQNNGV. CDR3 length: 15 amino acids. In nucleotides, the CDR3 is TGTGCCAGCAGCTATTCACACCTAGCCAAAAACATTCAGTACTTC. Its translation is CASSYSHLAKNIQYF.

This clone was detected once. This sequence joins TRBV11-3 and TRBJ1-1, with D possibly TRBD1 on 5 matching bases. The CDR3 is 14 residues long. V was shortened by 0 bases and J by 5 bases, with 10 bases between the two germline ends. Germline loops: CDR1 SGHNT, CDR2 YENEEA. The DNA for the CDR3 is TGTGCCAGCAGCTTAGATTTCGGGGGGACTGAAGCTTTCTTT. Its translation: CASSLDFGGTEAFF.

The chain uses TRBV10-3 and TRBJ2-3, with D uncertain. The CDR3 spans 11 residues. V was shortened by 11 bases and J by 6 bases, with 12 bases between the two germline ends. The germline gives CDR1 ENHRY, CDR2 SYGVKD. The CDR3 region has the DNA TGTGCCGTCTCAACCGGGGATACGCAGTATTTT. Amino acids: CAVSTGDTQYF.

This clone has only one observation. V is TRBV7-9 and J is TRBJ1-2; 7 nucleotides align to TRBD1. The CDR3 contains 14 residues. Germline values: CDR1 SEHNR, CDR2 FQNEAQ (reference sequence). The junction had 10 bases not matched to a gene; V was cut back by 5 bases and J by 7 bases. DNA of the CDR3: TGTGCCAGCAGCCTAGAGGGACAGCTAGGTGGCTACACCTTC. This gives the protein CASSLEGQLGGYTF.

The chain recombines TRBV6-6 with TRBJ2-7; TRBD1 matches at 8 bases. With V trimmed by 5 bases and J by 6 bases, 0 bases remained unmatched. This CDR3 is 11 amino acids long. Germline V CDR1 and CDR2: MNHNY, SVGAGI (reference sequence). The CDR3 DNA sequence: TGTGCCAGCAGTGACAGGGGCGAGCAGTACTTC. It specifies CASSDRGEQYF.

The chain uses TRBV5-5 and TRBJ2-1, with TRBD2 matching over 15 bases. The CDR3 covers 15 residues. Germline V gives CDR1 SGHKS, CDR2 YYEKEE (reference sequence). J lost 7 bases, V lost 4 bases, and 3 bases had no gene match. The CDR3 sequence is CASSPGLAGGNEQFF. DNA for the CDR3: TGTGCCAGCAGCCCGGGACTAGCGGGGGGTAATGAGCAGTTCTTC.

The V and J genes are TRBV4-2 and TRBJ2-1, with 10 bases aligning to TRBD2. Germline CDR1 LGHNA, CDR2 YNFKEQ. This CDR3 spans 17 amino acids. After removal of 0 bases from V and 3 bases from J, the junction contained 5 bases not matched to a gene. The DNA for the CDR3 is TGTGCCAGCAGCCAAGATCCACTAGCGGGGAACTACAATGAGCAGTTCTTC. Translating gives CASSQDPLAGNYNEQFF.

This chain uses TRBV25-1 with TRBJ1-5, with D maybe TRBD1 (6 bases). V gave up 4 bases and J gave up 2 bases, with 12 bases separating them. The V gene's germline CDR1 is MGHDK and CDR2 SYGVNS. The CDR3 extends over 15 amino acids. This CDR3 reads CASSALKGGNQPQHF. DNA for the CDR3: TGTGCCAGCAGTGCCCTAAAGGGGGGCAATCAGCCCCAGCATTTT.

The chain couples TRBV28 to TRBJ2-3; TRBD1 might be the D (6 bases). V dropped 2 bases and J dropped 2 bases, with 11 bases sitting between them. Germline CDR1 is MDHEN and CDR2 is SYDVKM. There are 15 residues in the CDR3. The CDR3 DNA follows: TGTGCCAGCAGTTTACAGGGGTGGGCCACAGATACGCAGTATTTT. Translated, it gives CASSLQGWATDTQYF. The variable domain in full, with the rest retrieved from reference TRBV28 and TRBJ2-3, is DVKVTQSSRYLVKRTGEKVFLECVQDMDHENMFWYRQDPGLGLRLIYFSYDVKMKEKGDIPEGYSVSREKKERFSLILESASTNQTSMYLCASSLQGWATDTQYFGPGTRLTVL.

The chain combines TRBV5-1 with TRBJ2-1, with 9 positions matching TRBD1. Germline lookup yields CDR1 SGHRS and CDR2 YFSETQ. The V gene end was trimmed by 6 bases and the J gene end by 10 bases; junction bases not matched to a gene: 11. The CDR3 spans 14 residues. CDR3 sequence (DNA): TGCGCCAGCACCAACAGGGGGCCTTTAGAAGAGCAGTTCTTC. Amino acids: CASTNRGPLEEQFF.